The entry below gives a single T cell receptor beta chain sequence along with its context. The antigen is not known. This sample was included in a study of cytomegalovirus exposure and HLA in healthy donors. Points from the study as a whole: Association of 15,000 to 20,000 TCR beta sequences with HLA alleles was found at 0.05 false discovery rate in a later analysis. The authors listed some 150 TCR beta chains as cytomegalovirus-associated.

With 60 Vbeta and 13 Jbeta primers, the PCR was carried out. Profiling relied on immunoSEQ multiplex PCR, and the TCRdb table lists in-frame clones only, not all of them. The sample lists 130,000 or so clones; around 75% were seen once. Germline assignment: CDR1 KGHSY and CDR2 FQNENV. Trimming removed 0 bases from V and 4 bases from J; junction bases left unmatched: 8. The CDR3 contains 16 residues. The receptor's source is a man aged 25-45 years in good health and CMV-seronegative. Sequenced sample: PBMCs. The V gene is TRBV16, the J gene TRBJ2-7, with 8 bases fitting TRBD1. The CDR3: CASSQSLNRGTYEQYF. CDR3 coding DNA: TGTGCCAGCAGCCAATCCCTCAACAGGGGGACATACGAGCAGTACTTC.